This TCR beta chain was recovered during a study of blood T cell repertoires in COVID-19 (TCRdb year 2020). A note on the overall study: Samples covering the acute and convalescent phases of COVID-19 were provided by collaborators in the United States, Italy and Spain. The material from the prospective study consisted of cDNA or gDNA derived from T cells, B-cell-depleted T cells, or PBMCs. Sample metadata almost always included a de-identified subject ID, COVID-19 status, age in years and sex. The repertoires were released in a freely available public database intended as a resource for research on the immune response to SARS-CoV-2. Where HLA class I and class II types were available, the types were taken from metadata supplied by the sample provider, not from assay-based typing. The dataset comprised deeply sampled blood TCRbeta repertoires from subjects exposed to, actively infected with, or recovered from COVID-19. Samples were obtained from the ongoing ImmuneRACE study (first 160 participants) and from over 1,000 subjects provided by 6 global collaborators. Beyond this particular receptor, the publication reports: The amount of clinical and demographic metadata varied by source and participant and was provided uncurated.

The immunoSEQ Assay, a bias-controlled multiplex PCR, was used to amplify TCRbeta CDR3 regions from genomic DNA. The study's own analysis went as follows. The number of nucleated cells in each sample was estimated from the amplification of reference gene primers within the assay. To quantify the absolute abundance of each unique TCRbeta CDR3 rearrangement, sequence reads were collapsed and filtered. For each sample, productive Simpson clonality was calculated as the square root of Simpson's diversity index across productive rearrangements. TCRdb provides this immuneACCESS table in a form limited to in-frame rearrangements. Some clones are lacking; in checked studies, under half of them reflect an unresolved V gene, and why the rest are absent is not known. V and J calls plus clone size are reproduced from that table; the DNA served to infer D and trimming. Here the sample has roughly 350,000 clones; about 90% occur a single time. In total, the top ten clones hold about 6.9% of the sample.

Measured from the cysteine to the phenylalanine, the CDR3 is 15 residues long. Only the CDR3 DNA stays, 45 bases, in frame from base 1. The germline V gene (reference sequence) sets CDR1 to LNHDA and CDR2 to SQIVND. Between the V and J ends, shortened by 6 bases and 8 bases respectively, the junction contains 19 bases. As regards this clone: The antigen it binds to is not known. The sample holds no much larger clone one base away, and base qualities are not on file.

One collaborating source in Seattle enrolled patients while the patients were actively infected and followed the patients over time throughout the course of disease. Each collaborating institution followed its own protocols to collect whole blood in K2EDTA tubes. For TCRbeta analysis, collaborators shipped samples in one of three forms: frozen whole blood, isolated PBMCs, or DNA extracted from either of those sample types. Specimen: peripheral blood. The sequence was collected from a woman aged 50 to 60 with COVID-19, enrolled during active disease. The V and J segments used are TRBV19 and TRBJ1-4; tentative D gene TRBD1, with 6 bases matching. The bases read TGTGCCAGTAGCCGGGTGGCAGGGGCTAGAGAAAAACTGTTTTTT. Its protein is CASSRVAGAREKLFF.